The T cell receptor (beta chain) described here comes from a study of persistence of HIV-infected CD4 T cells (dated by TCRdb to 2020 to 2021). For the wider study: CMV- and HIV-1 Gag-responding CD4+ T cells were isolated from ART-treated individuals so that antigen-driven clonal expansion of HIV-1-infected cells could be examined. The median time participants had been on suppressive ART was eight to nine years. Peripheral blood samples of up to about 200 mL were obtained at multiple time points, with the exception of a couple of participants, for whom leukapheresis was performed at a single time point. The clonality of all cells in each sorted population was assessed by TCRbeta sequencing, whereas the clonality of infected cells was assessed by proviral sequencing. The TCR cluster analysis across participants included under ten participants for CMV and over 5 participants for Gag. The research as a whole found: Degenerate expanded CDR3beta sequences were enriched in antigen-responding cells, suggesting convergent selection of CD4+ responses to CMV and Gag. Within the same sorted populations, how oligoclonal the TCRs were correlated with how oligoclonal the proviruses were. Only a small number of individuals took part in the study, and the range of antigens tested was limited. Restriction of bulk TCR analyses to the rare CMV-responding cells that actually carried HIV-1 proviruses was not possible. Significantly lower TCRbeta richness was observed in CMV- and Gag-responding cells than in anti-CD3/anti-CD28-responding cells, and higher oligoclonality was observed in CMV-responding cells than in CD3/CD28-stimulated and Gag-responding cells.

The CDR3 spans 16 residues, from the cysteine through the phenylalanine. Only the CDR3 DNA stays, 48 bases, in frame from base 1. Taken from the germline V gene (reference sequence), the CDR1 and CDR2 loops are SEHNR and FQNEAQ. V loses 5 bases, J loses 0 bases, and the germline ends lie 16 bases apart. TCRbeta repertoires were sequenced from genomic DNA with the immunoSEQ hsTCRB assay version 4 in survey mode. For TCRbeta sequencing, genomic DNA was diluted to around 9.9 ng/uL, with up to 1 ug used per sample. As for how the authors treated the data: TCRbeta data analysis was done in ImmunoSeq Analyzer 3.0, and diversity was calculated on productive nucleotide rearrangements. Lower-bound TCR diversity was estimated with the improved Chao index, and clonality with the Gini coefficient using the Immunarch R package. Different nucleotide rearrangements encoding the same CDR3beta amino acid sequence were counted as distinct clonotypes. Differential abundance analysis identified TCRbeta sequences significantly enriched in antigen-responding cells relative to anti-CD3/anti-CD28-activated cells. Using predicted peptide-MHC specificity as the basis, GLIPH2 grouped TCRs into clusters, both for each participant individually and for the merged data sets that combined participants. The clones in this table, taken by TCRdb from immuneACCESS, are in-frame only. Not every clone is retained; where verified, under half of the shortfall comes from an unresolved V gene, and the cause of the rest is unknown. V and J calls and clone size follow that table, whereas D and trimming were derived from the DNA. The sample table lists tens of thousands of clones, 70% to 75% of them with a count of one. Together, the top ten hold roughly 1.8% of the sample.

Explained via the paper, the treatment or condition label denotes: suppressive antiretroviral therapy. Cells were stimulated with a pool of overlapping HIV-1 Gag 15-mer peptides at 0.95 to 1 ug per peptide per mL. Nonresponding CD40L-negative CD69-negative CD45RO-high memory CD4+ T cells were sorted as memory populations depleted of antigen-responding cells. Participants were HIV-1-infected adults who started suppressive ART during chronic infection. Plasma HIV-1 RNA had been undetectable (below 50 copies/mL) in participants for at least 4 years. To be included, participants needed a CD4+ T cell count above 400 cells/uL and a positive CMV serology. Before stimulation, PBMCs were isolated using density centrifugation and depleted of CD8+ T cells. Stimulation of CD8-depleted PBMCs was carried out for roughly 19 hours with anti-CD28/CD49d costimulation, CD40-blocking antibody and enfuvirtide, to prevent new infections. Cell sorting was performed on a Beckman Coulter MoFlo Legacy or XDP sorter, and dead cells were excluded with propidium iodide. For samples with more than one million cells, genomic DNA was extracted with the QIAamp DNA Mini Kit, and for all other samples the Quick-DNA Microprep Kit was used.

Details on this clone: Its antigen has not been determined. No per-base quality is available; no much larger clone lies one base away.

This material consisted of CD4+ T cells sorted from PBMCs after approximately 20-hour stimulation, taken from a patient who received antiretroviral therapy. The cell subset or site label for this specimen denotes: CD40L-CD69- CD45RO-high memory CD4 T cells not responding to Gag peptides. This clonotype originated in an adult man with HIV who was CMV-seropositive. The rearrangement joined TRBV7-9 to TRBJ2-5; confidence is insufficient to name the D gene. In nucleotide form, the sequence is TGTGCCAGCAGCCGATGGGTCTCTGCGTACCAAGAGACCCAGTACTTC. It specifies CASSRWVSAYQETQYF.